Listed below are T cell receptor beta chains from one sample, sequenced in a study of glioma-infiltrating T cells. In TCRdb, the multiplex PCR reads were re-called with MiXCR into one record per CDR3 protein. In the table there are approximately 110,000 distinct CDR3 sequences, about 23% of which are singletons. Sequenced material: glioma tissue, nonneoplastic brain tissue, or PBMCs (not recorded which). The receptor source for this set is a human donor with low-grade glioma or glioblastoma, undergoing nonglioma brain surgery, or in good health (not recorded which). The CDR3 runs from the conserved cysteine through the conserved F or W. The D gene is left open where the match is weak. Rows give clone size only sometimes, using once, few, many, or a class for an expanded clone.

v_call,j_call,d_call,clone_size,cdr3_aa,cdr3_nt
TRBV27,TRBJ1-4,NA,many,CASSLKWQAEKLFF,TGTGCCAGCAGTTTAAAGTGGCAGGCCGAAAAACTGTTTTTT
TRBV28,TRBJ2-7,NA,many,CASSPPAGTYEQYF,TGTGCCAGCAGCCCCCCCGCAGGGACCTACGAGCAGTACTTC
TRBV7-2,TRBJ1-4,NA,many,CASKVGGTNEKLFF,TGTGCCAGCAAGGTGGGAGGCACTAATGAAAAACTGTTTTTT
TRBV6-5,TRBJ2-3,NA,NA,CAGSVIQKDTKYF,TGTGCCGGCAGCGTAATACAAAAGGATACGAAGTATTTT
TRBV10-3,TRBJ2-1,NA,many,CAISESEGNEQFF,TGTGCCATCAGTGAGTCAGAAGGGAATGAGCAGTTCTTC
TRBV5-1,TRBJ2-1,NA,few,CASSFQGGDNEQFF,TGCGCCAGCAGTTTTCAAGGGGGAGACAATGAGCAGTTCTTC
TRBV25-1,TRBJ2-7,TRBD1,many,CASSVGTGYEQYF,TGTGCCAGCAGTGTAGGGACAGGGTACGAGCAGTACTTC
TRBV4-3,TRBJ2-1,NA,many,CASSQDPTGSRQFF,TGCGCCAGCAGCCAAGATCCTACGGGGAGCCGGCAGTTCTTC
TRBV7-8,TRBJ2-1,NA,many,CASHPGTHNEQFF,TGTGCCAGCCACCCCGGGACCCACAATGAGCAGTTCTTC
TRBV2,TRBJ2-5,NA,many,CASSEPPAGQYF,TGTGCCAGCAGTGAACCGCCCGCGGGCCAGTACTTC
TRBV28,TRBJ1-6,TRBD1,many,CASSFRTGGNSPLHF,TGTGCCAGCAGTTTCAGGACAGGGGGGAATTCACCCCTCCACTTT
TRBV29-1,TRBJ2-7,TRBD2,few,CSVGLADGYEQYF,TGCAGCGTCGGACTAGCGGATGGCTACGAGCAGTACTTC
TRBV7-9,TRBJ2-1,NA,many,CASSSLKAEPSKNEQFF,TGTGCCAGCAGCTCCCTGAAAGCGGAACCTAGTAAGAATGAGCAGTTCTTC
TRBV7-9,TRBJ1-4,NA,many,CASSPRGGLGNEKLFF,TGTGCCAGCAGCCCTCGTGGGGGGCTGGGCAATGAAAAACTGTTTTTT
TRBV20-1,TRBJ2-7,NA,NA,CSARVQGSSEKYF,TGCAGTGCTAGAGTGCAGGGTTCCAGCGAGAAGTACTTC
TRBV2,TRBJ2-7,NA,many,CASQRSAYEQYF,TGTGCCAGCCAGCGGTCAGCCTACGAGCAGTACTTC
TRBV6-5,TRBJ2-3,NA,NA,CASSSTVLMGTDKQYF,TGTGCCAGCAGTTCCACCGTCTTGATGGGCACAGATAAGCAGTATTTT